The 24 T cell receptor beta chains given below trace back to one sample, sequenced in a study of shared clonotypes between healthy human individuals. The assay was immunoSEQ multiplex PCR, and TCRdb's table has in-frame clones only and misses some. In the table there are about 2.4 million clones, 93% of which are singletons. The sample comprised naive CD4+ T cells from PBMCs. Subset here: CD45RA+ positively selected. The receptors derive from a man aged 18-30 years in good health. Some clones in this sample may be carry-over from other donors' samples.

This clone was seen a single time. The chain employs TRBV4-1 and TRBJ1-3; the D is unclear. The CDR3 runs to 17 residues. Trimming left V 0 bases short and J 0 bases short, with 12 bases between. Germline V gives CDR1 MGHRA, CDR2 YSYEKL. The CDR3 is CASSQDPLGSSGNTIYF. The CDR3 nucleotides read TGCGCCAGCAGCCAAGATCCTTTGGGGAGCTCTGGAAACACCATATATTTT.

The gene calls are TRBV7-8 and TRBJ2-3; TRBD2 agrees at 11 bases. Germline V gives CDR1 SGHVS, CDR2 FQNEAQ. CDR3 length: 17 residues. The V and J ends lost 6 bases and 2 bases, in that order; junction bases with no gene match: 10. The CDR3 protein is CASSRTTSGSFTDTQYF. CDR3 DNA sequence: TGTGCCAGCAGTAGAACAACTAGCGGGAGCTTCACAGATACGCAGTATTTT.

V is TRBV19 and J is TRBJ2-1, with 8 nucleotides matching TRBD2. Per germline, CDR1 LNHDA and CDR2 SQIVND (reference sequence). This CDR3 comprises 16 residues. The junction had 15 bases not matched to a gene; V was cut back by 5 bases and J by 9 bases. The CDR3, as DNA: TGTGCCAGTAGTTTCACTAGCGGTTCCTCCTCATCTGAGCAGTTCTTC. This translates into CASSFTSGSSSSEQFF.

On this clone: The sample carries other DNA sequences with the same CDR3. The chain uses TRBV5-1 and TRBJ2-1; 10 nucleotides align to TRBD1. Germline V gene data show CDR1 as SGHRS and CDR2 as YFSETQ. CDR3 length equals 16 residues. With V trimmed by 2 bases and J by 4 bases, 6 bases remained unmatched. The CDR3 DNA follows: TGCGCCAGCAGCTTCCCGGGACAGGGGCTTTACAATGAGCAGTTCTTC. Amino acid sequence: CASSFPGQGLYNEQFF.

The table lists this clone with a count of one. The chain couples TRBV6-1 to TRBJ1-1; possibly TRBD1 for D (6 bases). The germline V gene encodes CDR1 MNHNS and CDR2 SASEGT. The CDR3 loop spans 13 amino acids. Trimming removed 7 bases from V and 0 bases from J, with 9 bases in between. CDR3 protein: CASNQGMNTEAFF. As DNA, the CDR3 is TGTGCCAGCAACCAGGGGATGAACACTGAAGCTTTCTTT.

In the case of this clone: The same CDR3 arises from other DNA sequences in this sample as well. The V and J genes are TRBV7-3 and TRBJ2-6; D is uncertain. CDR1 is SGHTA, CDR2 FQGTGA, per germline. V shed 3 bases and J shed 1 base, with 7 bases lying between them. The CDR3 totals 15 residues. In DNA, the CDR3 is TGTGCCAGCAGCTTGACTGCGTCTGGGGCCAACGTCCTGACTTTC. It encodes CASSLTASGANVLTF.

About this clone: No conserved phenylalanine or tryptophan is present at the end of the CDR3, so a read error is the likely explanation. The genes are TRBV7-9 and TRBJ2-7; 10 nucleotides match TRBD2. The V gene end was trimmed by 4 bases and the J gene end by 0 bases; junction bases not matched to a gene: 9. The CDR3 length is 17 residues. Germline CDR1 SEHNR, CDR2 FQNEAQ (reference sequence). CDR3 bases: TGTGCCAGCAGCTACGGGGTAGCGGGAGGACTCTCCTACGAGCAGTACCTC. Protein: CASSYGVAGGLSYEQYL.

This sequence joins TRBV9 and TRBJ2-7; 8 bases match TRBD1. Unmatched junction bases numbered 4, after V lost 0 bases and J lost 5 bases. The CDR3 length is 14 residues. The germline CDR1 and CDR2 sequences are SGDLS and YYNGEE. The CDR3 sequence: CASSVGPGQDEQYF. DNA of the CDR3: TGTGCCAGCAGCGTAGGTCCGGGACAGGACGAGCAGTACTTC.

The rearrangement uses TRBV7-2 and TRBJ2-1; possibly TRBD2 for D (5 bases). Trimming pared 3 bases from V and 8 bases from J, leaving 20 bases between. The CDR3 has 16 residues. Germline lookup yields CDR1 SGHTA and CDR2 FQGNSA. The DNA for the CDR3 is TGTGCCAGCAGCTTCCCGACTAATAGTTTAAGCCATGAGCAGTTCTTC. This gives the protein CASSFPTNSLSHEQFF.

The chain has TRBV25-1 and TRBJ1-2; weak D call: TRBD1 (5 bases). Germline values: CDR1 MGHDK, CDR2 SYGVNS. The CDR3 runs 13 residues. Trimming took 2 bases from V and 8 from J, leaving 12 bases between them. CDR3 protein: CASSEPGTFGYTF. The CDR3 DNA reads as TGTGCCAGCAGTGAACCAGGGACTTTCGGCTACACCTTC.

V gene TRBV7-9 combines with J gene TRBJ2-7, with D possibly being TRBD2 (6 bases). The CDR3 sequence is 14 residues long. The germline CDR1 and CDR2 sequences are SEHNR and FQNEAQ (reference sequence). The V end lost 3 bases, the J end lost 1 base, and 10 bases lay between the germline ends. CDR3 region: CASSFDGRSYEQYF. CDR3 DNA sequence: TGTGCCAGCAGCTTTGACGGGAGATCCTACGAGCAGTACTTC.

The rearrangement links TRBV4-1 to TRBJ1-1; D uncertain. The CDR3 has 15 amino acids. V lost 0 bases and J 6 bases, leaving 14 bases between the germline ends. The germline CDR1 and CDR2 sequences are MGHRA and YSYEKL. The CDR3 nucleotides read TGCGCCAGCAGCCAAGACCGGGTGATTCGGTCTGAAGCTTTCTTT. This encodes CASSQDRVIRSEAFF.

The count of this clone is one. The V and J genes are TRBV7-3 and TRBJ1-1; 9 bases agree with TRBD1. After removal of 3 bases from V and 4 bases from J, the junction contained 6 bases not matched to a gene. CDR1 is SGHTA and CDR2 is FQGTGA in the germline V gene. The CDR3 loop spans 15 amino acids. Here the CDR3 reads CASSLRTGAGTEAFF. Written as DNA, the CDR3 is TGTGCCAGCAGCTTGAGGACAGGGGCAGGCACTGAAGCTTTCTTT.

This clone is a singleton in its sample. This sequence joins TRBV7-2 and TRBJ2-5; TRBD1 might be the D (6 bases). Germline lookup yields CDR1 SGHTA and CDR2 FQGNSA. V lost 4 bases to trimming and J lost 4 bases, with 13 bases between them. This CDR3 spans 14 amino acids. The CDR3 here is CASSWQGRRETQYF. Written as DNA, the CDR3 is TGTGCCAGCAGCTGGCAGGGGCGACGAGAGACCCAGTACTTC.

The chain is built from TRBV28 and TRBJ1-1; D gene unclear. The V gene lost 5 bases and the J gene lost 4 bases, with 17 bases spanning the gap. Per germline, CDR1 MDHEN and CDR2 SYDVKM. The CDR3 runs 15 residues. The CDR3 spells CASSLRRSGVTEAFF. CDR3 sequence (DNA): TGTGCCAGCAGTCTACGGAGATCGGGTGTCACTGAAGCTTTCTTT.

The J gene is TRBJ2-7, the V gene TRBV6-5, with 7 bases identical to TRBD1. The junction had 9 bases not matched to a gene; V was cut back by 6 bases and J by 1 base. The CDR3 has 15 amino acids. Germline lookup yields CDR1 MNHEY and CDR2 SVGAGI. The CDR3 is CASRRQGFYSYEQYF. The CDR3 DNA reads as TGTGCCAGCAGACGACAGGGTTTTTATTCCTACGAGCAGTACTTC.

This chain links TRBV5-4 with TRBJ2-2; D gene uncertain. Trimming cost V 0 bases and J 6 bases, with 3 bases left between them. The CDR3 loop spans 12 amino acids. CDR1 is SGHNT and CDR2 is YYREEE in the germline V gene (reference sequence). In nucleotides, the CDR3 is TGTGCCAGCAGCTTGGTCCCCGGGGAGCTGTTTTTT. It is translated as CASSLVPGELFF.

This clone has a handful of counts. V is TRBV9 and J is TRBJ1-3; D uncertain. Germline values: CDR1 SGDLS, CDR2 YYNGEE. The CDR3 loop spans 15 amino acids. The V end was cut by 3 bases, the J end by 0 bases, with 10 bases between. The CDR3 DNA reads TGTGCCAGCAGCGCCCAAGCCAGCTCTGGAAACACCATATATTTT. Translating gives CASSAQASSGNTIYF.

Comments on this clone: The sample contains more than one DNA sequence encoding this CDR3. J is TRBJ2-1 and V is TRBV29-1, with 11 nucleotides matching TRBD2. The CDR3 is 13 amino acids. After removal of 6 bases from V and 6 bases from J, the junction contained 4 bases not matched to a gene. Germline V CDR1 and CDR2: SQVTM, ANQGSEA. In DNA, the CDR3 is TGCAGCGTCGCTAGCGGGAGGTCCAATGAGCAGTTCTTC. Its translation: CSVASGRSNEQFF.

V is TRBV7-9 and J is TRBJ2-3, with a tentative D call TRBD1 (6 bases). Trimming took 0 bases from V and 5 from J, leaving 12 bases between them. This CDR3 spans 15 amino acids. CDR1 is SEHNR and CDR2 is FQNEAQ in the germline V gene (reference sequence). The CDR3 region is CASSLAGGHGDTQYF. The CDR3 nucleotides are TGTGCCAGCAGCTTAGCAGGGGGTCATGGAGATACGCAGTATTTT. The full variable domain, with the rest looked up from reference TRBV7-9 and TRBJ2-3, is DTGVSQNPRHKITKRGQNVTFRCDPISEHNRLYWYRQTLGQGPEFLTYFQNEAQLEKSRLLSDRFSAERPKGSFSTLEIQRTEQGDSAMYLCASSLAGGHGDTQYFGPGTRLTVL.

The rearrangement joins TRBV5-8 to TRBJ2-5; TRBD1 might be the D (6 bases). This CDR3 is 13 amino acids long. Germline-derived CDR1 and CDR2 are SGHTS and YDEGEE. The V end lost 4 bases, the J end lost 1 base, and 8 bases lay between the germline ends. The CDR3 DNA follows: TGTGCCAGCAGCAAACAGGGCCAAGAGACCCAGTACTTC. Translating it yields CASSKQGQETQYF.

V is TRBV7-8 and J is TRBJ2-3; D not resolved. V gave up 5 bases and J gave up 14 bases, with 17 bases separating them. Germline CDR1 is SGHVS and CDR2 is FQNEAQ. The CDR3 covers 12 residues. This chain's CDR3 is CASSEITNRRYF. CDR3 sequence (DNA): TGTGCCAGCAGCGAAATCACAAACCGTCGGTATTTT.

This rearrangement joins TRBV7-9 to TRBJ2-3, with 8 bases lining up with TRBD1. Germline V lookup: CDR1 SEHNR, CDR2 FQNEAQ (reference sequence). Unmatched junction bases numbered 9, after V lost 5 bases and J lost 5 bases. The CDR3 runs to 15 residues. In DNA form, the CDR3 reads TGTGCCAGCAGCCCGGACAGGGCAGGTGGAGATACGCAGTATTTT. Translated, it gives CASSPDRAGGDTQYF.

The chain recombines TRBV29-1 with TRBJ2-5; perhaps TRBD2 as D (5 bases). V was clipped by 7 bases and J by 4 bases, with 13 bases between them. Germline assignment: CDR1 SQVTM and CDR2 ANQGSEA. The CDR3 sequence is 12 residues long. The CDR3 region is CSAHPGGETQYF. CDR3 coding DNA: TGCAGCGCCCACCCAGGAGGAGAGACCCAGTACTTC.